Shown below are 25 T cell receptor beta chains from a single sample sequenced in a study of cytomegalovirus exposure and HLA in healthy donors. PCR was performed using 60 Vbeta and 13 Jbeta primers. The method was immunoSEQ multiplex PCR; TCRdb's version includes in-frame clones alone and lacks a portion of them. The table has over 130,000 clones, more than 65% seen once. Sequencing was carried out using PBMCs. The receptors originated from a woman aged 25 to 45 in good health and CMV-seronegative.

In DNA, the CDR3 is TGTGCCAGCAGCCGAAACGCGATGGAGGAGCAGTTCTTC. It translates to CASSRNAMEEQFF. The J gene is TRBJ2-1, the V gene TRBV5-8; D call uncertain. The CDR3 extends over 13 amino acids. Trimming cost V 4 bases and J 10 bases, with 15 bases left between them. Germline V gene sequence: CDR1 SGHTS, CDR2 YDEGEE. Full variable domain (rest looked up from reference TRBV5-8 and TRBJ2-1): EAGVTQSPTHLIKTRGQQATLRCSPISGHTSVYWYQQALGLGLQFLLWYDEGEERNRGNFPPRFSGRQFPNYSSELNVNALELEDSALYLCASSRNAMEEQFFGPGTRLTVL.

The J gene is TRBJ1-1, the V gene TRBV29-1; D is perhaps TRBD1 (6 bases). Germline lookup yields CDR1 SQVTM and CDR2 ANQGSEA. Trimming shortened V by 5 bases and J by 4 bases, and 17 bases separated the two germline ends. CDR3 length equals 14 residues. The CDR3 DNA reads as TGCAGCGTTAGCCGGACAGACCCGGGCACTGAAGCTTTCTTT. The encoded protein is CSVSRTDPGTEAFF.

The gene calls are TRBV5-1 and TRBJ2-7; 11 positions agree with TRBD2. Unmatched junction bases numbered 6, after V lost 5 bases and J lost 5 bases. Germline V gene data show CDR1 as SGHRS and CDR2 as YFSETQ. The CDR3 consists of 14 residues. In DNA form, the CDR3 reads TGCGCCAGCAGTCATAGCGGGAGGGCCGACGAGCAGTACTTC. Amino acids: CASSHSGRADEQYF.

This clone was seen just once. The chain joins TRBV9 to TRBJ2-2; TRBD1 matches at 8 bases. Trimming took 0 bases from V and 7 from J; bases not matched to a gene: 5. This CDR3 is built from 15 residues. Germline V gives CDR1 SGDLS, CDR2 YYNGEE. The CDR3 nucleotides are TGTGCCAGCAGCGTAGCTATACAGGGGGACGGGGAGCTGTTTTTT. As protein: CASSVAIQGDGELFF.

This clone was counted between two and nine times. The chain links TRBV6-1 to TRBJ2-5, with 10 bases lining up with TRBD2. V shed 4 bases, J shed 5 bases, and the junction held 10 bases outside the gene matches. The V gene's germline CDR1 is MNHNS and CDR2 SASEGT. The CDR3 totals 16 residues. The CDR3 sequence: CASSGTSGIVGETQYF. CDR3 coding DNA: TGTGCCAGCAGTGGGACTAGCGGAATTGTCGGGGAGACCCAGTACTTC.

The chain is built from TRBV9 and TRBJ1-1; TRBD1 matches at 10 bases. CDR3 length: 13 amino acids. Germline values: CDR1 SGDLS, CDR2 YYNGEE. After removal of 7 bases from V and 4 bases from J, the junction contained 4 bases not matched to a gene. As DNA, the CDR3 is TGTGCCAGCCAGGGACAGGGGACCACTGAAGCTTTCTTT. Protein: CASQGQGTTEAFF. Full variable domain (rest looked up from reference TRBV9 and TRBJ1-1): DSGVTQTPKHLITATGQRVTLRCSPRSGDLSVYWYQQSLDQGLQFLIQYYNGEERAKGNILERFSAQQFPDLHSELNLSSLELGDSALYFCASQGQGTTEAFFGQGTRLTVV.

This chain uses TRBV18 with TRBJ1-1, with 7 bases matching TRBD1. Trimming removed 5 bases from V and 4 bases from J; junction bases left unmatched: 4. Per germline, CDR1 KGHSH and CDR2 LQKENI. There are 13 residues in the CDR3. CDR3 loop: CASSSTGTTEAFF. The CDR3 DNA follows: TGTGCCAGCTCATCGACAGGGACCACTGAAGCTTTCTTT.

The chain has TRBV5-6 and TRBJ1-5; 8 positions match TRBD1. Germline-derived CDR1 and CDR2 are SGHDT and YYEEEE. The CDR3 is 17 residues long. V was pared by 4 bases and J by 4 bases, with 13 bases of the junction left unmatched. DNA of the CDR3: TGTGCCAGCAGCCAAGTGCTCGGACAGGGCGAAAATCAGCCCCAGCATTTT. It codes for CASSQVLGQGENQPQHF.

This clone was observed once. This rearrangement joins TRBV18 to TRBJ1-5; the D gene is possibly TRBD1 (6 bases). The germline V gene has CDR1 KGHSH and CDR2 LQKENI. The V and J ends lost 3 bases and 3 bases respectively, with 12 bases between them. This CDR3 has 15 amino acids. CDR3 coding DNA: TGTGCCAGCTCACCCGACCAGGGGAACAATCAGCCCCAGCATTTT. This sequence encodes CASSPDQGNNQPQHF. The variable domain in full, with the rest retrieved from reference TRBV18 and TRBJ1-5, is NAGVMQNPRHLVRRRGQEARLRCSPMKGHSHVYWYRQLPEEGLKFMVYLQKENIIDESGMPKERFSAEFPKEGPSILRIQQVVRGDSAAYFCASSPDQGNNQPQHFGDGTRLSIL.

There are a few counts of this clone. The chain employs TRBV7-9 and TRBJ1-1; D not certain. With 2 bases removed from V and 10 bases from J, the gap between germline ends came to 14 bases. The CDR3 spans 13 residues. Germline CDR1 reads SEHNR; CDR2 reads FQNEAQ (reference sequence). CDR3 loop: CASSLTGGNGAFF. CDR3 nucleotides: TGTGCCAGCAGCTTAACCGGAGGTAATGGAGCTTTCTTT.

The chain couples TRBV30 to TRBJ2-5; D is unclear. From germline, CDR1 is GTSNPN and CDR2 SVGIG (reference sequence). V lost 2 bases, J lost 0 bases, and 7 bases lay in between. The CDR3 runs 13 residues. In DNA, the CDR3 is TGTGCCTGGAGTCCCCGGTACCAAGAGACCCAGTACTTC. The encoded protein is CAWSPRYQETQYF.

The V and J genes are TRBV5-4 and TRBJ2-7, with 11 bases identical to TRBD1. CDR1 is SGHNT and CDR2 is YYREEE in the germline V gene (reference sequence). The CDR3 is 13 residues long. V shed 4 bases and J 7 bases; nucleotides not matched to a gene: 4. CDR3 in DNA: TGTGCCAGCAGCCCGGGACAGGGGGGGGAGCAGTACTTC. This gives the protein CASSPGQGGEQYF.

The gene calls are TRBV2 and TRBJ2-2, with D perhaps TRBD1 (6 bases). Germline V CDR1 and CDR2: SNHLY, FYNNEI. Trimming stripped 8 bases from V and 0 bases from J, with 10 bases between. CDR3 size: 14 residues. The CDR3 DNA reads as TGTGCCAGCCATAGGACAGCGAACACCGGGGAGCTGTTTTTT. It yields the protein CASHRTANTGELFF.

The rearrangement joins TRBV7-3 to TRBJ1-1, with D possibly being TRBD1 (5 bases). V shed 4 bases and J shed 5 bases, with 14 bases lying between them. This CDR3 spans 14 amino acids. CDR1 SGHTA and CDR2 FQGTGA come from the germline V gene. The CDR3 DNA sequence: TGTGCCAGCAGCTCCACCCCAGGGTTAACTGAAGCTTTCTTT. It is translated as CASSSTPGLTEAFF.

The rearrangement joins TRBV5-6 to TRBJ1-1; 7 nucleotides align to TRBD1. Germline V gene data show CDR1 as SGHDT and CDR2 as YYEEEE. The CDR3 covers 14 residues. The J segment lost 6 bases and the V segment lost 0 bases, leaving 5 bases of the junction unmatched. The CDR3 sequence: CASSLGQGRAEAFF. The CDR3 nucleotides read TGTGCCAGCAGCTTGGGACAGGGTAGGGCTGAAGCTTTCTTT.

The chain carries TRBV7-8 and TRBJ2-1; the match to TRBD2 covers 13 bases. CDR3 length: 15 residues. V was clipped by 5 bases and J by 6 bases; unmatched bases: 4. Germline V gene lookup returns CDR1 SGHVS and CDR2 FQNEAQ. DNA for the CDR3: TGTGCCAGCAGCCTGACTAGCGGGAGGCCCAATGAGCAGTTCTTC. This gives the protein CASSLTSGRPNEQFF.

The gene calls are TRBV19 and TRBJ2-3, with D possibly TRBD1 on 5 matching bases. The germline gives CDR1 LNHDA, CDR2 SQIVND (reference sequence). The ends were cut back, 3 bases at V and 1 base at J, with 8 bases in the middle. This CDR3 contains 14 residues. The CDR3 DNA follows: TGTGCCAGTAGTATGGCCAGGGGCACAGATACGCAGTATTTT. It specifies CASSMARGTDTQYF.

The CDR3 sequence is CASSYRPSGNTEAFF. The CDR3 region has the DNA TGTGCCAGCAGTTATCGACCCAGCGGGAACACTGAAGCTTTCTTT. The chain links TRBV6-6 to TRBJ1-1; no definite D call. The CDR3 is 15 amino acids. CDR1 is MNHNY and CDR2 is SVGAGI in the germline V gene (reference sequence). With 3 bases removed from V and 1 base from J, the gap between germline ends came to 12 bases.

This sequence joins TRBV5-1 and TRBJ2-3, with 7 bases lining up with TRBD2. This CDR3 is 16 amino acids long. Looked up from germline, CDR1 is SGHRS and CDR2 is YFSETQ. J gave up 3 bases and V 3 bases, and 10 bases lay outside the gene matches. This CDR3 reads CASSYQASGGTDTQYF. The CDR3 region has the DNA TGCGCCAGCAGCTACCAAGCTAGCGGTGGGACAGATACGCAGTATTTT.

V is TRBV28 and J is TRBJ1-5; 9 bases fit TRBD1. In germline, CDR1 is MDHEN, CDR2 SYDVKM. Germline trimming cut 6 bases from V and 6 bases from J; bases unmatched to any gene: 12. The CDR3 sequence is 16 residues long. This chain's CDR3 is CASRDPGQGDFQPQHF. The CDR3, as DNA: TGTGCCAGCAGAGACCCGGGACAGGGTGATTTTCAGCCCCAGCATTTT.

This clone was seen a handful of times. This chain joins TRBV5-6 and TRBJ1-6; D might be TRBD1 (5 bases). Germline V lookup: CDR1 SGHDT, CDR2 YYEEEE. Trimming pared 4 bases from V and 2 bases from J, leaving 13 bases between. The CDR3 is 16 residues long. CDR3 sequence reads: CASSLLAGAYNSPLHF. The CDR3 nucleotides read TGTGCCAGCAGCCTACTCGCGGGGGCCTATAATTCACCCCTCCACTTT.

This chain joins TRBV19 and TRBJ2-2; perhaps TRBD2 as D (5 bases). This CDR3 has 14 amino acids. Trimming took 3 bases from V and 3 from J, leaving 8 bases between them. Germline V gene data show CDR1 as LNHDA and CDR2 as SQIVND (reference sequence). The CDR3 is CASSISGYTGELFF. The CDR3, as DNA: TGTGCCAGTAGTATCTCGGGGTACACCGGGGAGCTGTTTTTT.

The gene calls are TRBV18 and TRBJ2-5, with D possibly being TRBD2 (5 bases). This CDR3 is 16 amino acids long. Germline V gene data show CDR1 as KGHSH and CDR2 as LQKENI. V lost 4 bases, J lost 2 bases, and 17 bases lay in between. The chain's CDR3 is CASSLGVSAGQETQYF. CDR3 DNA: TGTGCCAGCTCACTTGGGGTGTCGGCGGGTCAAGAGACCCAGTACTTC.

The chain employs TRBV7-2 and TRBJ1-2; D uncertain. The CDR3 covers 13 residues. Germline V CDR1 and CDR2: SGHTA, FQGNSA. Between the trimmed V and J ends, which lost 2 bases and 8 bases, there was a span of 12 bases. DNA of the CDR3: TGTGCCAGCAGCTTACCCCCGGTTTTCGGCTACACCTTC. This translates into CASSLPPVFGYTF.

The rearrangement links TRBV7-2 to TRBJ2-3, with 8 bases fitting TRBD1. The germline gives CDR1 SGHTA, CDR2 FQGNSA. This CDR3 is 14 amino acids long. V lost 7 bases and J lost 1; bases outside the gene matches: 4. The CDR3 DNA follows: TGTGCCAGCACTAAGACAGGGGGCACAGATACGCAGTATTTT. The encoded protein is CASTKTGGTDTQYF.